Listed here are 14 T cell receptor beta chains from one sample, sequenced in a study of CD8 T cells in ankylosing spondylitis. TCRdb reprocessed the 5' RACE reads via MiXCR and lists one record per CDR3 protein. This table has approximately 220,000 distinct CDR3 sequences, around a quarter appearing once. Sequencing was performed on blood, either unsorted or a sorted T cell fraction (not recorded which). These receptors came from a male donor with ankylosing spondylitis or in good health (not recorded which).

The chain employs TRBV28 and TRBJ2-7; D tentatively reads TRBD1 or TRBD2 (6 bases each). The CDR3 extends over 17 amino acids. The V gene's germline CDR1 is MDHEN and CDR2 SYDVKM. Trimming pared 1 base from V and 1 base from J, leaving 17 bases between. The CDR3 coding sequence is TGTGCCAGCAGTTTATATTCTCGGGGGCGCGGGTCCTACGAGCAGTACTTC. It encodes CASSLYSRGRGSYEQYF.

The rearrangement uses TRBV19 and TRBJ2-7; 10 bases are a match to TRBD1. V gave up 4 bases and J gave up 5 bases; unmatched junction bases: 5. Germline CDR1 and CDR2: LNHDA and SQIVND (reference sequence). The CDR3 runs 14 residues. As DNA, the CDR3 is TGTGCCAGTAGTAGGGGGACAGGGGACAACGAGCAGTACTTC. Its protein is CASSRGTGDNEQYF. Full variable domain (remainder filled in from reference TRBV19 and TRBJ2-7): DGGITQSPKYLFRKEGQNVTLSCEQNLNHDAMYWYRQDPGQGLRLIYYSQIVNDFQKGDIAEGYSVSREKKESFPLTVTSAQKNPTAFYLCASSRGTGDNEQYFGPGTRLTVT.

The sample holds many counts of this clonotype. This chain's CDR3 is CASSLGTDTEAFF. As DNA, the CDR3 is TGCGCCAGCAGCTTGGGGACAGACACTGAAGCTTTCTTT. This sequence joins TRBV5-1 and TRBJ1-1, with a tentative D call TRBD1 (6 bases). CDR1 and CDR2 (germline): SGHRS, YFSETQ. There are 13 residues in the CDR3. The V end was cut by 0 bases, the J end by 3 bases, with 6 bases between.

The chain employs TRBV6-5 and TRBJ1-3; 7 bases line up with TRBD1. After removal of 0 bases from V and 2 bases from J, the junction contained 7 bases not matched to a gene. Germline CDR1 reads MNHEY; CDR2 reads SVGAGI. This CDR3 region has 17 residues. The CDR3 sequence: CASSYSTLRGPGNTIYF. The CDR3 nucleotides are TGTGCCAGCAGTTACTCGACTTTAAGGGGGCCTGGAAACACCATATATTTT.

This clonotype came up many times. The chain combines TRBV4-1 with TRBJ1-3; no reliable D call. Germline values: CDR1 MGHRA, CDR2 YSYEKL. The CDR3 extends over 14 amino acids. Trimming left V 4 bases short and J 2 bases short, with 9 bases between. In DNA form, the CDR3 reads TGCGCCAGCAGCCCTCGGGGAACTGGAAACACCATATATTTT. Protein sequence: CASSPRGTGNTIYF.

The chain employs TRBV6-5 and TRBJ2-7; 13 nucleotides match TRBD2. V lost 2 bases and J lost 6; bases outside the gene matches: 7. This CDR3 spans 16 amino acids. Germline lookup yields CDR1 MNHEY and CDR2 SVGAGI. The DNA for the CDR3 is TGTGCCAGCAGTTACAGCTCGACTAGCGGGAGGTTCGAGCAGTACTTC. Its protein product is CASSYSSTSGRFEQYF.

The chain recombines TRBV2 with TRBJ1-2; D gene unclear. The CDR3 length is 11 residues. V lost 4 bases to trimming and J lost 5 bases, with 5 bases between them. The germline CDR1 and CDR2 sequences are SNHLY and FYNNEI. This chain's CDR3 is CASSAEYGYTF. For the CDR3, the DNA is TGTGCCAGCAGTGCCGAGTATGGCTACACCTTC.

In this sample, this clonotype turned up a few times. This sequence joins TRBV5-5 and TRBJ2-7; 8 bases are a match to TRBD2. CDR1 and CDR2 (germline): SGHKS, YYEKEE (reference sequence). This CDR3 has 15 amino acids. The V gene end was trimmed by 5 bases and the J gene end by 2 bases; junction bases not matched to a gene: 9. CDR3 coding DNA: TGTGCCAGCAGTTATATTAGCGGGGCCACCTACGAGCAGTACTTC. Encoded protein: CASSYISGATYEQYF. Variable domain in full (rest from reference TRBV5-5 and TRBJ2-7): DAGVTQSPTHLIKTRGQQVTLRCSPISGHKSVSWYQQVLGQGPQFIFQYYEKEERGRGNFPDRFSARQFPNYSSELNVNALLLGDSALYLCASSYISGATYEQYFGPGTRLTVT.

This clonotype occurred a few times. This sequence joins TRBV29-1 and TRBJ1-5; D may be TRBD1 (5 bases). V lost 5 bases to trimming and J lost 5 bases, with 16 bases between them. The CDR3 is 14 amino acids. The germline V gene encodes CDR1 SQVTM and CDR2 ANQGSEA. CDR3 amino acids: CSVRVPGTDQPQHF. In nucleotides, the CDR3 is TGCAGCGTTAGGGTCCCGGGGACGGATCAGCCCCAGCATTTT.

This chain links TRBV29-1 with TRBJ2-7, with TRBD2 as a possible D gene (5 bases). CDR3 length: 12 amino acids. The germline CDR1 and CDR2 sequences are SQVTM and ANQGSEA. V was trimmed by 4 bases and J by 6 bases, leaving 13 bases between them. CDR3 amino acids: CSVGTGMGEQYF. CDR3 nucleotide sequence: TGCAGCGTTGGTACCGGGATGGGCGAGCAGTACTTC.

This clonotype was observed many times. This chain uses TRBV5-1 with TRBJ1-1; maybe TRBD1 (5 bases). This CDR3 has 13 residues. Trimming cost V 2 bases and J 10 bases, with 15 bases left between them. Germline CDR1 is SGHRS and CDR2 is YFSETQ. CDR3 bases: TGCGCCAGCAGCTTCGGGACGGGTGAAAGAGCTTTCTTT. Its protein is CASSFGTGERAFF.

In the case of this clonotype: A single base separates this from a much larger clone, so it may be a read error. The V and J genes are TRBV20-1 and TRBJ1-2, with D perhaps matching TRBD1 (5 bases). This CDR3 comprises 13 residues. V dropped 6 bases and J dropped 4 bases, with 15 bases sitting between them. Germline-derived CDR1 and CDR2 are DFQATT and SNEGSKA (reference sequence). The CDR3 protein is CSATQPGTYGYTF. The CDR3 DNA sequence: TGCAGTGCCACTCAACCGGGGACCTATGGCTACACCTTC.

This clonotype occurred many times. The rearrangement joins TRBV6-1 to TRBJ2-5, with 7 bases lining up with TRBD2. V gave up 2 bases and J gave up 0 bases; unmatched junction bases: 9. The germline CDR1 and CDR2 sequences are MNHNS and SASEGT. CDR3 length: 17 amino acids. Here the CDR3 DNA reads TGTGCCAGCAGTGAACTAGCGGATAGCACTGACCAAGAGACCCAGTACTTC. This gives the protein CASSELADSTDQETQYF.

There are many counts of this clonotype. The V gene is TRBV4-3, the J gene TRBJ2-5; 8 positions agree with TRBD2. The junction had 1 base not matched to a gene; V was cut back by 0 bases and J by 7 bases. The CDR3 is 13 amino acids. Germline-derived CDR1 and CDR2 are LGHNA and YSLEER. CDR3 DNA: TGCGCCAGCAGCCAAGAGGCGGGAGGGACCCAGTACTTC. Protein: CASSQEAGGTQYF.